This T cell receptor beta chain was sequenced during a study of CD8 T cells in ankylosing spondylitis (dated by TCRdb to 2016 to 2017). Concerning the study at large: The study profiled T cell receptor beta repertoires in healthy donors and ankylosing spondylitis patients to find disease-linked TCR variants. Peripheral blood samples were taken, and synovial fluid was additionally collected from ankylosing spondylitis patients. In total, the full study cohort was made up of 95 to 110 healthy donors and about two dozen ankylosing spondylitis patients.

This clonotype appeared a few times. Its binding antigen is unknown. There are no base qualities to consult, and no much larger clone falls within one base. The run used an Illumina HiSeq 2500. TCR beta libraries were prepared by quantitative 5'-RACE with molecular barcodes. As for the authors' bioinformatics: Disease-linked TCR variants were identified with a new computational method built on a probabilistic model of VDJ rearrangement. TCRdb redid the processing of the public reads, applying fastp at Q25 and MiXCR, and retained in-frame beta chains. Records with the same CDR3 protein are collapsed into one entry carrying the most frequent genes and DNA. These V and J calls derive from TCRdb rather than the authors' analysis. Across this sample there are some 840,000 distinct CDR3 sequences, with around 11% seen only once. The ten top clones hold 0.51% of the sample. From a lookup of the germline V gene, CDR1 and CDR2 are LGHNA and YNFKEQ. V trim: 3 bases; J trim: 1 base; unmatched bases: 4. There are 15 amino acids in the CDR3, from cysteine to phenylalanine inclusive. Only the CDR3 part of the read is kept: 45 bases, read in frame from the first base.

Study-wide conclusions, independent of this receptor: Blood from ankylosing spondylitis patients appeared to be characterized by a TCR beta motif made up of eight highly homologous amino acid variants. The disease-linked clones showed a CD8+ phenotype and occurred at relatively low frequencies in peripheral blood. The disease-linked clones were reported to be significantly enriched in matched synovial fluid samples from ankylosing spondylitis patients. Some of the motif variants had been reported before in the synovial fluid and blood of reactive arthritis patients, a finding that suggests common disease-initiation mechanisms.

The source of this sequence is a male donor with ankylosing spondylitis. Sequencing used blood, either unsorted or a sorted T cell fraction (not recorded which). The chain was built from TRBV4-2 and TRBJ2-3; TRBD2 fits 7 bases in the junction. The CDR3 loop reads CASSHRSGGTDTQYF. The DNA is as follows: TGTGCCAGCAGCCATCGGAGCGGGGGCACAGATACGCAGTATTTT.